This TCR beta chain was captured by sequencing in a study of type 1 regulatory T cells. Overall study: T-allo10 is a Tr1-enriched, alloantigen-specific CD4 T cell product made in vitro.

To note about this clonotype: Its specificity is not known.

TCRdb used MiXCR to reprocess the reads, holding one entry per CDR3 protein. The data contain some 60,000 distinct CDR3 sequences, roughly 60% of them singletons. General study results and limits: Compared with non-type 1 regulatory T cells, type 1 regulatory T cells showed a more restricted TCR repertoire.

Germline V lookup: CDR1 SGHAT, CDR2 FQNNGV. CDR3 length: 13 residues. Trimming left V 4 bases short and J 6 bases short, with 11 bases between. The chain recombines TRBV11-2 with TRBJ2-3; D gene unclear. The material sequenced was cultured non-Tr1 T cells, either the whole culture or a sorted T cell fraction (not recorded which). The sequence was obtained from a human donor in good health. The DNA for the CDR3 is TGTGCCAGCAGCTACCCCCCTCCGGATACGCAGTATTTT. Translation gives CASSYPPPDTQYF.